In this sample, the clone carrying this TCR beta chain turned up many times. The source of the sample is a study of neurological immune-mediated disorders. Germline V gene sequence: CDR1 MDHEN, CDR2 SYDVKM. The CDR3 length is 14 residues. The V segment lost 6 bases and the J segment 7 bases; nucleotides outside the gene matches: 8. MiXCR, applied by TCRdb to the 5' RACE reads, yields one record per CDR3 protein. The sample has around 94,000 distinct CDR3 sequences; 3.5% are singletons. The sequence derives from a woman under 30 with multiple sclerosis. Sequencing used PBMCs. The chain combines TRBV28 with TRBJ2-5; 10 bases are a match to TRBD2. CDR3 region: CASSSSGGTWTQYF. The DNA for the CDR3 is TGTGCCAGCAGCTCTAGCGGGGGCACATGGACCCAGTACTTC. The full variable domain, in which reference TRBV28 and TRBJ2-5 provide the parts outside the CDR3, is DVKVTQSSRYLVKRTGEKVFLECVQDMDHENMFWYRQDPGLGLRLIYFSYDVKMKEKGDIPEGYSVSREKKERFSLILESASTNQTSMYLCASSSSGGTWTQYFGPGTRLLVL.